This TCR beta chain comes out of a study of T cells after yellow fever vaccination. This clonotype has a handful of counts. The antigen remains unidentified. General study points: Booster samples showed a return of most primary-vaccination clones (around 96% CD4, approximately 90% CD8).

Each CDR3 protein gets one entry after TCRdb re-called the 5' RACE reads with MiXCR. Seen here are about 230,000 distinct CDR3 sequences, roughly 6.2% observed once, and the top ten hold 1% to 1.2%. This specimen consisted of CD4+ T cells sorted from PBMCs, obtained on the day of the yellow fever booster vaccination. The receptor was derived from a man aged 25 to 40 who received the YFV17D yellow fever vaccine.

CDR3 DNA: TGTGCCAGCAGCGGACGGACAGTCCTGAACACTGAAGCTTTCTTT. Translated, it gives CASSGRTVLNTEAFF. This chain joins TRBV7-2 and TRBJ1-1; D may be TRBD1 (6 bases). The ends were cut back, 5 bases at V and 0 bases at J, with 13 bases in the middle. Germline V gene lookup returns CDR1 SGHTA and CDR2 FQGNSA. CDR3 length equals 15 residues.